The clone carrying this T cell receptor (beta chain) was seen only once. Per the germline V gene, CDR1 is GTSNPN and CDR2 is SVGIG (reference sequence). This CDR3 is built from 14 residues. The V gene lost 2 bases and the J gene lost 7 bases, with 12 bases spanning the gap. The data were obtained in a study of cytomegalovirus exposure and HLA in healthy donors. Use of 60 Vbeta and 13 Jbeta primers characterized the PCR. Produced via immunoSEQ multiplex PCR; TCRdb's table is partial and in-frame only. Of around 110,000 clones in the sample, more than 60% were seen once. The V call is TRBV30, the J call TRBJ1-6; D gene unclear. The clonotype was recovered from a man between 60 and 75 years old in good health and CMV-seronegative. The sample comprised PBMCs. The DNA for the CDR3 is TGTGCCTGGAGTTTGGGCCTTAAGAATTCACCCCTCCACTTT. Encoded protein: CAWSLGLKNSPLHF.